The TCR beta chain described here comes from a study of PD-1 blockade in classical Hodgkin lymphoma. About the research overall: Every 2 weeks, patients got 3 mg/kg intravenous nivolumab.

In germline, CDR1 is SGHRS, CDR2 YFSETQ. V shed 7 bases, J shed 4 bases, and the junction held 1 base outside the gene matches. The CDR3 sequence is 13 residues long. Patients all relapsed after autologous stem cell transplantation, and there was variation in brentuximab vedotin exposure. Patients had relapsed/refractory classical Hodgkin lymphoma with complete response, partial response or progressive disease as best response. The study's findings and limits: Whoever responded completely had baseline diversity much like that seen in newly diagnosed patients. Diversity in CD4+ TCRs, unlike that measured in CD8+ TCRs, had risen significantly by C4D1.

This clone was picked up one time. The target antigen is unknown. Sequenced by immunoSEQ multiplex PCR; TCRdb stores in-frame clones only, minus some. The table has some 95,000 clones, approximately 92% seen once. The chain uses TRBV5-1 and TRBJ2-7; the match to TRBD2 covers 14 bases. This TCR was recovered from a human donor with classical Hodgkin lymphoma. The input for sequencing was peripheral blood mononuclear cells (PBMCs), taken before the second cycle of nivolumab. This CDR3 is CASRLAGGYEQYF. The CDR3 DNA follows: TGCGCCAGCCGACTAGCGGGAGGGTACGAGCAGTACTTC. The full variable domain, completed using reference TRBV5-1 and TRBJ2-7, is KAGVTQTPRYLIKTRGQQVTLSCSPISGHRSVSWYQQTPGQGLQFLFEYFSETQRNKGNFPGRFSGRQFSNSRSEMNVSTLELGDSALYLCASRLAGGYEQYFGPGTRLTVT.